The 28 T cell receptor beta chains presented below share a single source sample, sequenced in a study of response to subunit inactivated influenza vaccine. Using its own MiXCR run on the RT-PCR reads, TCRdb lists one record per CDR3 protein. The table shows 450,000 to 500,000 distinct CDR3 sequences, with approximately 11% occurring only once. The specimen comprised PBMCs from blood, sampled roughly 6 weeks after vaccination. These receptors originate from a man aged 45 to 65 who received an inactivated influenza vaccine.

This clonotype appeared many times. The V gene is TRBV6-2 or TRBV6-3, the J gene TRBJ2-1; D not resolved. CDR3 length equals 13 residues. Germline loops: CDR1 MNHEY, CDR2 SVGEGT. The germline V and J ends were trimmed by 4 bases and 2 bases, with 6 bases remaining between them. The CDR3 bases are TGTGCCAGCAGTTCCGCCGCCTACAATGAGCAGTTCTTC. Amino acids: CASSSAAYNEQFF.

This chain joins TRBV13 and TRBJ2-3; 10 bases match TRBD1. The germline CDR1 and CDR2 sequences are PRHDT and FYEKMQ (reference sequence). V lost 4 bases, J lost 3 bases, and 10 bases stayed unmatched. The CDR3 contains 17 residues. The CDR3 DNA sequence: TGTGCCAGCAGCTACACCGGGACAGGGGTGCGTACAGATACGCAGTATTTT. This translates into CASSYTGTGVRTDTQYF.

V gene TRBV20-1 combines with J gene TRBJ2-1; D is possibly TRBD2 (6 bases). V gave up 4 bases and J gave up 1 base, with 11 bases separating them. Germline-derived CDR1 and CDR2 are DFQATT and SNEGSKA (reference sequence). The CDR3 is 14 residues long. The CDR3, as DNA: TGCAGTGCTACCCCGGGACTTTCCTACAATGAGCAGTTCTTC. Translation: CSATPGLSYNEQFF.

This clonotype was recorded at least ten times. V and J are TRBV20-1 and TRBJ2-1, with 7 bases identical to TRBD2. The CDR3 length is 16 residues. J was trimmed by 4 bases and V by 4 bases; bases with no gene match: 13. The germline CDR1 and CDR2 sequences are DFQATT and SNEGSKA (reference sequence). The CDR3 region has the DNA TGCAGTGCTAAGGCGGGGCTAGCGGTTACTTACAATGAGCAGTTCTTC. It encodes CSAKAGLAVTYNEQFF.

The chain employs TRBV6-1 and TRBJ2-1; TRBD1 or TRBD2 may be the D gene (6 bases each). This CDR3 contains 15 residues. CDR1 and CDR2 (germline): MNHNS, SASEGT. V was clipped by 6 bases and J by 15 bases, with 27 bases between them. This CDR3 reads CASSLGGGPSSDRFF. DNA for the CDR3: TGTGCCAGCAGCCTCGGGGGCGGGCCCTCATCGGATCGGTTCTTC.

The J gene is TRBJ2-5, the V gene TRBV5-6, with D hard to call. V lost 0 bases and J 5 bases, leaving 14 bases between the germline ends. Germline-derived CDR1 and CDR2 are SGHDT and YYEEEE. The CDR3 sequence is 15 residues long. The CDR3 nucleotides read TGTGCCAGCAGCTTGGGGGCAAGGCTAGGGGAGACCCAGTACTTC. Translation: CASSLGARLGETQYF.

The chain uses TRBV28 and TRBJ2-7; D is possibly TRBD1 (6 bases). V lost 1 base and J 3 bases, leaving 13 bases between the germline ends. The CDR3 spans 15 residues. Per the germline V gene, CDR1 is MDHEN and CDR2 is SYDVKM. The CDR3 sequence is CASSLSPLGGYEQYF. The CDR3 DNA reads as TGTGCCAGCAGTTTATCCCCTTTAGGGGGCTACGAGCAGTACTTC.

The rearrangement joins TRBV28 to TRBJ1-1, with TRBD1 as a possible D gene (6 bases). From germline, CDR1 is MDHEN and CDR2 SYDVKM. V was cut by 5 bases and J by 6 bases, with 19 bases left in between. The CDR3 length is 15 residues. The DNA for the CDR3 is TGTGCCAGCAGTACAGGGACGGGGATGAGCGCTGAAGCTTTCTTT. Its protein is CASSTGTGMSAEAFF.

CDR3 residues: CASSLRVPNYGYTF. The CDR3 bases are TGTGCCAGCAGCCTCAGAGTCCCCAACTATGGCTACACCTTC. This rearrangement joins TRBV7-8 to TRBJ1-2; D call uncertain. Trimming shortened V by 5 bases and J by 2 bases, and 12 bases separated the two germline ends. CDR1 and CDR2 from the germline V gene are SGHVS and FQNEAQ. The CDR3 contains 14 residues.

The chain joins TRBV11-2 to TRBJ2-1; D is uncertain. This CDR3 has 13 amino acids. Between the trimmed V and J ends, which lost 0 bases and 8 bases, there was a span of 8 bases. Looked up from germline, CDR1 is SGHAT and CDR2 is FQNNGV. CDR3 coding DNA: TGTGCCAGCAGCTTAGATTTTATGGATGAGCAGTTCTTC. Its protein is CASSLDFMDEQFF.

This clonotype was detected a few times. The chain links TRBV15 to TRBJ1-1; no clear D. The V and J ends lost 0 bases and 7 bases respectively, with 12 bases between them. CDR1 LNHNV and CDR2 YYDKDF come from the germline V gene (reference sequence). The CDR3 is made up of 14 amino acids. For the CDR3, the DNA is TGTGCCACCAGCAGAGATATAGCCCTGGATGAAGCTTTCTTT. It encodes CATSRDIALDEAFF.

This clonotype turned up a few times. J is TRBJ2-7 and V is TRBV6-2 or TRBV6-3; no clear D. The CDR3 runs to 15 residues. The germline gives CDR1 MNHEY, CDR2 SVGEGT. The V end lost 6 bases, the J end lost 4 bases, and 19 bases lay between the germline ends. The chain's CDR3 is CASSARLGVNYEQYF. The CDR3 bases are TGTGCCAGCAGCGCACGACTGGGTGTCAATTACGAGCAGTACTTC.

This sequence joins TRBV3-1 and TRBJ2-1; 8 positions match TRBD1. The CDR3 is 17 residues long. The junction had 16 bases not matched to a gene; V was cut back by 11 bases and J by 1 base. The germline V gene has CDR1 LGHDT and CDR2 YNNKEL (reference sequence). For the CDR3, the DNA is TGTGCCTGCTCCCACAGCAGGGGGCGGTTGTCCTACAATGAGCAGTTCTTC. Translation: CACSHSRGRLSYNEQFF.

This clonotype was seen only a few times. The chain recombines TRBV11-2 with TRBJ2-7; 12 nucleotides agree with TRBD2. V lost 0 bases, J lost 3 bases, and 9 bases stayed unmatched. The germline V gene encodes CDR1 SGHAT and CDR2 FQNNGV. CDR3 length: 18 amino acids. The CDR3: CASSLDVRRLAGVYEQYF. CDR3 nucleotide sequence: TGTGCCAGCAGCTTAGATGTGCGGAGACTAGCGGGAGTCTACGAGCAGTACTTC.

This clonotype was seen a handful of times. This sequence joins TRBV12-3 or TRBV12-4 and TRBJ1-1; the D is unclear. Trimming took 4 bases from V and 0 from J, leaving 9 bases between them. The CDR3 covers 14 residues. CDR3 nucleotides: TGTGCCAGCAGTTGGACCTTAATGAACACTGAAGCTTTCTTT. This sequence encodes CASSWTLMNTEAFF.

This chain links TRBV29-1 with TRBJ2-7; the match to TRBD1 covers 10 bases. The ends lost 7 bases at V and 1 base at J; junction bases unmatched: 7. The CDR3 has 14 amino acids. Germline values: CDR1 SQVTM, CDR2 ANQGSEA. CDR3 coding DNA: TGCAGCGCGAAAAGGGGACAGGGGTCCTACGAGCAGTACTTC. The encoded protein is CSAKRGQGSYEQYF.

This clonotype was recorded a few times. The V call is TRBV7-2, the J call TRBJ2-5; unclear D gene. The CDR3 loop spans 13 amino acids. Deletions cut 6 bases from V and 4 bases from J, with 12 bases between. Germline loops: CDR1 SGHTA, CDR2 FQGNSA. The CDR3 DNA sequence: TGTGCCAGCAGAGGTCGCGAGCCAGAGACCCAGTACTTC. Translating it yields CASRGREPETQYF.

By sample share, this clonotype is medium-sized. The chain has TRBV29-1 and TRBJ2-7; D could derive from TRBD1 or TRBD2 (5 bases each). Germline assignment: CDR1 SQVTM and CDR2 ANQGSEA. V was shortened by 7 bases and J by 2 bases, with 15 bases between the two germline ends. This CDR3 has 13 amino acids. The CDR3 nucleotides read TGCAGCGCCGAGACAGACTACACCTACGAGCAGTACTTC. It specifies CSAETDYTYEQYF.

This clonotype occurred a few times. The gene calls are TRBV29-1 and TRBJ2-4, with 9 bases matching TRBD2. CDR3 size: 14 residues. V lost 7 bases and J lost 7; bases outside the gene matches: 11. The germline V gene encodes CDR1 SQVTM and CDR2 ANQGSEA. The CDR3 is CSADVGTSRNIQYF. CDR3 DNA: TGCAGCGCCGATGTTGGGACTAGCAGGAACATTCAGTACTTC.

At least ten counts were recorded for this clonotype. The V and J genes are TRBV7-2 and TRBJ2-7, with 7 bases that match TRBD2. This CDR3 spans 15 amino acids. Germline CDR1 and CDR2: SGHTA and FQGNSA. V shed 5 bases and J 3 bases; nucleotides not matched to a gene: 10. Written as DNA, the CDR3 is TGTGCCAGCAGCGCCCAGTACGGGAGGAACTACGAGCAGTACTTC. It yields the protein CASSAQYGRNYEQYF.

This clonotype was counted between two and nine times. The rearrangement uses TRBV29-1 and TRBJ1-2, with TRBD1 matching over 7 bases. The V segment lost 4 bases and the J segment 2 bases; nucleotides outside the gene matches: 10. The V gene's germline CDR1 is SQVTM and CDR2 ANQGSEA. This CDR3 comprises 15 residues. This chain's CDR3 is CSVGGGTAGNYGYTF. The CDR3 DNA sequence: TGCAGCGTTGGGGGGGGGACAGCAGGGAACTATGGCTACACCTTC.

This sequence joins TRBV6-1 and TRBJ1-5; D is possibly TRBD1 (6 bases). There are 15 residues in the CDR3. V was shortened by 0 bases and J by 5 bases, with 11 bases between the two germline ends. The V gene's germline CDR1 is MNHNS and CDR2 SASEGT. DNA of the CDR3: TGTGCCAGCAGTGAAGCTGAGGGGGGCCATCAGCCCCAGCATTTT. As protein: CASSEAEGGHQPQHF.

This clonotype was picked up many times. This rearrangement joins TRBV29-1 to TRBJ2-5; D not resolved. V was cut by 7 bases and J by 1 base, with 10 bases left in between. The CDR3 spans 12 residues. CDR1 and CDR2 (germline): SQVTM, ANQGSEA. The CDR3 coding sequence is TGCAGCGGGTGGGGTATCCAAGAGACCCAGTACTTC. It is translated as CSGWGIQETQYF.

This clonotype was detected many times. The V and J genes are TRBV24-1 and TRBJ2-5; D is uncertain. Deletions cut 4 bases from V and 5 bases from J, with 10 bases between. From germline, CDR1 is KGHDR and CDR2 SFDVKD. CDR3 size: 13 residues. DNA for the CDR3: TGTGCCACCAGTGACCGGAATGAGGAGACCCAGTACTTC. It is translated as CATSDRNEETQYF.

The table lists this clonotype with many counts. This sequence joins TRBV6-1 and TRBJ2-1; 9 bases map to TRBD2. Germline lookup yields CDR1 MNHNS and CDR2 SASEGT. J gave up 3 bases and V 0 bases, and 6 bases lay outside the gene matches. The CDR3 length is 17 residues. The CDR3 coding sequence is TGTGCCAGCAGTGAAGCTCTGCGGGGGGGCCGCTACAATGAGCAGTTCTTC. This sequence encodes CASSEALRGGRYNEQFF.

The table lists this clonotype with many counts. The J gene is TRBJ2-2, the V gene TRBV11-3; no clear D gene. Trimming stripped 1 base from V and 5 bases from J, with 8 bases between. The CDR3 contains 14 residues. CDR1 is SGHNT, CDR2 YENEEA, per germline. CDR3 DNA: TGTGCCAGCAGCTTAGTGGCTGGAACCGGGGAGCTGTTTTTT. Protein product: CASSLVAGTGELFF.

This clonotype came up many times. The chain joins TRBV10-3 to TRBJ2-1, with 9 positions matching TRBD1. Germline CDR1 and CDR2: ENHRY and SYGVKD. V was clipped by 4 bases and J by 9 bases; unmatched bases: 13. CDR3 size: 16 residues. The CDR3 is CAISVTGTGSSSEQFF. The CDR3 DNA reads as TGTGCCATCAGTGTGACCGGGACAGGGTCTAGTAGTGAGCAGTTCTTC.

The rearrangement joins TRBV14 to TRBJ2-5, with TRBD2 as a possible D gene (5 bases). Germline lookup yields CDR1 SGHDN and CDR2 FVKESK. V lost 1 base and J lost 5, with 11 bases in between. The CDR3 is 14 residues long. In nucleotides, the CDR3 is TGTGCCAGCAGCCAAGTAGGACTTTTGGAGACCCAGTACTTC. It yields the protein CASSQVGLLETQYF.